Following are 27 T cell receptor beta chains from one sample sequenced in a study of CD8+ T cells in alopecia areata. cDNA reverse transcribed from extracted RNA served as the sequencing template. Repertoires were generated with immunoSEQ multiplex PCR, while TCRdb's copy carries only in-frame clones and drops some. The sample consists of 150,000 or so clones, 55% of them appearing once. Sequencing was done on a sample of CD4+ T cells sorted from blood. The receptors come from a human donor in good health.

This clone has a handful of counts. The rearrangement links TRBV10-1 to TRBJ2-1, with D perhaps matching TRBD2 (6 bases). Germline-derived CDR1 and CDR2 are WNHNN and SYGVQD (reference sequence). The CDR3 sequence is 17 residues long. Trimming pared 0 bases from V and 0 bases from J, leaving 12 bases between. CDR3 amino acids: CASSESLSGSSYNEQFF. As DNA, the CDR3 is TGCGCCAGCAGTGAGTCCTTATCCGGGAGCTCCTACAATGAGCAGTTCTTC.

The CDR3 here is CAWTLSPHTDTQYF. For the CDR3, the DNA is TGTGCCTGGACCCTAAGCCCCCACACAGATACGCAGTATTTT. The chain uses TRBV30 and TRBJ2-3; D gene ambiguous. From germline, CDR1 is GTSNPN and CDR2 SVGIG (reference sequence). The V gene lost 4 bases and the J gene lost 2 bases, with 13 bases spanning the gap. The CDR3 is made up of 14 amino acids.

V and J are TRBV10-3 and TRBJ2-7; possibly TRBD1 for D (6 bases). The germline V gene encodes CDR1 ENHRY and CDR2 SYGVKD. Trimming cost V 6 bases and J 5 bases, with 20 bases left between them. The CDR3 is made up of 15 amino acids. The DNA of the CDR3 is TGTGCCATCAGAGGGACAAGGGGGACAAGGGACGAGCAGTACTTC. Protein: CAIRGTRGTRDEQYF.

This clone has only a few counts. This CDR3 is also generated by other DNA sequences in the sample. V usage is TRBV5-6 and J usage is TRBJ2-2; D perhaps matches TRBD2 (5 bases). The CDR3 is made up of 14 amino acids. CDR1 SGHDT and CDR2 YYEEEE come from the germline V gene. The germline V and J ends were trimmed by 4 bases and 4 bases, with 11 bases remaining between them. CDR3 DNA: TGTGCCAGCAGCCCCCCCGCGGGCACCGGGGAGCTGTTTTTT. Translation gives CASSPPAGTGELFF.

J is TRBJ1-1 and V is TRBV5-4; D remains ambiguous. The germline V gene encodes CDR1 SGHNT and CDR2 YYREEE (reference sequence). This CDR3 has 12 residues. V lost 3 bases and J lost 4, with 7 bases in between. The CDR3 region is CASSSHPTEAFF. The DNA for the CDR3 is TGTGCCAGCAGCTCTCATCCCACTGAAGCTTTCTTT.

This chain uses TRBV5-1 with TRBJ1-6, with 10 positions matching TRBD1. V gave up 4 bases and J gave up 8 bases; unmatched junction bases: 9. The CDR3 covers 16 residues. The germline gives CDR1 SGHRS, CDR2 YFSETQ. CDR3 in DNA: TGCGCCAGCAGCCCGGGTGGGACAGGGGATCATTCACCCCTCCACTTT. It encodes CASSPGGTGDHSPLHF.

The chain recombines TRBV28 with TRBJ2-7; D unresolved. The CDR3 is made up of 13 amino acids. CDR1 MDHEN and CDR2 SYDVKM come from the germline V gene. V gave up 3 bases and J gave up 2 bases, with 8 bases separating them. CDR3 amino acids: CASSLHSPYEQYF. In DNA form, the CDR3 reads TGTGCCAGCAGTTTGCACAGCCCCTACGAGCAGTACTTC.

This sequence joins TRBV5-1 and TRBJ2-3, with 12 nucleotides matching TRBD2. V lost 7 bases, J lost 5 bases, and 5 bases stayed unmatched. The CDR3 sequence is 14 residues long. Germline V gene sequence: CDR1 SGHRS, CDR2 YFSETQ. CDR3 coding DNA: TGCGCCAGCTCTAGCGGGAGGGCCGAAGATACGCAGTATTTT. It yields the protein CASSSGRAEDTQYF.

The DNA for the CDR3 is TGTGCCAGCAGCGTGACTAGCGGGAGGGAGAGGTCCTACGAGCAGTACTTC. Translating it yields CASSVTSGRERSYEQYF. This rearrangement joins TRBV9 to TRBJ2-7; 14 bases are a match to TRBD2. CDR3 length equals 17 residues. The V gene's germline CDR1 is SGDLS and CDR2 YYNGEE. The V and J ends lost 2 bases and 1 base, in that order; junction bases with no gene match: 5.

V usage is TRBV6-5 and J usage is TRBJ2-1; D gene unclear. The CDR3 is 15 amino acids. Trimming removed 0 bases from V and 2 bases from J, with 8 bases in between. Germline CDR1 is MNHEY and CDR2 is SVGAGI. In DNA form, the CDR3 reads TGTGCCAGCAGTTACTCCGGGTCTACCTACAATGAGCAGTTCTTC. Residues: CASSYSGSTYNEQFF.

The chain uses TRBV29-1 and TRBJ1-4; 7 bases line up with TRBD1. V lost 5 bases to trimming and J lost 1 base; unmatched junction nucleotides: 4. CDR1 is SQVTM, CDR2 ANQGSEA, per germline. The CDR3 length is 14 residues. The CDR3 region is CSVNNRGTNEKLFF. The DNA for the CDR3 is TGCAGCGTTAATAACAGGGGAACTAATGAAAAACTGTTTTTT.

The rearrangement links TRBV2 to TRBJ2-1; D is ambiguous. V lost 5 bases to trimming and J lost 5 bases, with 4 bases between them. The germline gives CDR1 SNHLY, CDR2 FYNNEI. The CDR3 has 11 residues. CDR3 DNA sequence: TGTGCCAGCAGTTCGCACAATGAGCAGTTCTTC. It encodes CASSSHNEQFF.

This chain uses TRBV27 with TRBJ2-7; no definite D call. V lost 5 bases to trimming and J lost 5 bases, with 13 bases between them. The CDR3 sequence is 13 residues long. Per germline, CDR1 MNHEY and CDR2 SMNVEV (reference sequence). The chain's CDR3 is CASSKGGWDEQYF. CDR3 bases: TGTGCCAGCAGTAAGGGCGGTTGGGACGAGCAGTACTTC.

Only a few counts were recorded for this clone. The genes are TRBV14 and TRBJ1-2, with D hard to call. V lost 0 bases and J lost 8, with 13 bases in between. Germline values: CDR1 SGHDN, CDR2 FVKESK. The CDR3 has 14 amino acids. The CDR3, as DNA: TGTGCCAGCAGCCAAGATGGGTTCTTTTCAGGCTACACCTTC. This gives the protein CASSQDGFFSGYTF.

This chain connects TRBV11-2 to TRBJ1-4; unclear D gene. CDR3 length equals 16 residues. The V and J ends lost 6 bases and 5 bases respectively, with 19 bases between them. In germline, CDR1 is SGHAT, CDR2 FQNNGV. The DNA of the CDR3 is TGTGCCAGCAGAGCTTTACGTAGTACGGCGAATGAAAAACTGTTTTTT. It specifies CASRALRSTANEKLFF. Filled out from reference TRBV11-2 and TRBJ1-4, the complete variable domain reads EAGVAQSPRYKIIEKRQSVAFWCNPISGHATLYWYQQILGQGPKLLIQFQNNGVVDDSQLPKDRFSAERLKGVDSTLKIQPAKLEDSAVYLCASRALRSTANEKLFFGSGTQLSVL.

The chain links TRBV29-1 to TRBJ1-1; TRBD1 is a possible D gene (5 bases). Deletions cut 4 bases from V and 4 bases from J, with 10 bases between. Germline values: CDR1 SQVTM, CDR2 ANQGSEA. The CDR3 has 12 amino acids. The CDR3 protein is CSVAGLGTEAFF. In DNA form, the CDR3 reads TGCAGCGTTGCAGGGCTCGGCACTGAAGCTTTCTTT.

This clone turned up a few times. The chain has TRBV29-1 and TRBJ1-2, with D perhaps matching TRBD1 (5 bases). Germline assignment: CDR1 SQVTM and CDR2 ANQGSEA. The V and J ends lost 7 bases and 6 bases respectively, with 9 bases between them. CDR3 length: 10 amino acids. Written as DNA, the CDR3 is TGCAGCGCTGACAGTGATGGCTACACCTTC. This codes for CSADSDGYTF.

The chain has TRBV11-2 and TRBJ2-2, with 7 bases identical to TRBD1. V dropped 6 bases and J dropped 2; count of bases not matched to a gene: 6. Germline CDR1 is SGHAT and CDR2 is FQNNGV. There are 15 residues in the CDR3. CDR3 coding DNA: TGTGCCAGCAGACGACAGGGTCCTAACACCGGGGAGCTGTTTTTT. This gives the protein CASRRQGPNTGELFF.

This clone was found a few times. As DNA, the CDR3 is TGTGCCAGCTCACCAGGACAGGCCTATGGCTACACCTTC. Protein sequence: CASSPGQAYGYTF. The rearrangement links TRBV18 to TRBJ1-2, with 7 bases aligning to TRBD1. Trimming cost V 2 bases and J 4 bases; bases outside gene matches: 1. The CDR3 runs to 13 residues. CDR1 is KGHSH, CDR2 LQKENI, per germline.

The CDR3 protein is CASSLQTGDSPLHF. CDR3 coding DNA: TGTGCCAGCAGCTTACAGACAGGGGATTCACCCCTCCACTTT. The rearrangement joins TRBV7-8 to TRBJ1-6; 8 positions agree with TRBD1. Losses at the gene ends were 2 bases for V and 8 bases for J; bases not matched to a gene: 2. CDR3 length: 14 residues. Per the germline V gene, CDR1 is SGHVS and CDR2 is FQNEAQ.

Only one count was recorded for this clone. CDR3: CASSANTGELFF. The CDR3 DNA reads TGCGCCAGCTCAGCGAACACCGGGGAGCTGTTTTTT. The V gene is TRBV5-1, the J gene TRBJ2-2; D unclear. This CDR3 contains 12 residues. CDR1 is SGHRS, CDR2 YFSETQ, per germline. Trimming shortened V by 7 bases and J by 0 bases, and 4 bases separated the two germline ends.

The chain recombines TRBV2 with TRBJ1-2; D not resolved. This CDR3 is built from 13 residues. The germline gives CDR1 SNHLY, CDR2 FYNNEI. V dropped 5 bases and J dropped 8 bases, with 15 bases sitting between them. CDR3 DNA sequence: TGTGCCAGCAGTACTAATAGGCAGAGCGGCTACACCTTC. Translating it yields CASSTNRQSGYTF.

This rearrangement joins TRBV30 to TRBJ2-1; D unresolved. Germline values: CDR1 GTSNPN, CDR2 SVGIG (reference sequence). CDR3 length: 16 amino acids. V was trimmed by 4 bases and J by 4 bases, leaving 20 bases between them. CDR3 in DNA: TGTGCCTGGACCCGATCCTCAGGTTTGACATACAATGAGCAGTTCTTC. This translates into CAWTRSSGLTYNEQFF.

The CDR3 DNA sequence: TGTGCCAGCAGCTTCCTAGCGGGAGTCGCAGATACGCAGTATTTT. This gives the protein CASSFLAGVADTQYF. The chain uses TRBV2 and TRBJ2-3; 10 bases line up with TRBD2. The length of the CDR3 is 15 residues. The ends lost 6 bases at V and 4 bases at J; junction bases unmatched: 7. Per the germline V gene, CDR1 is SNHLY and CDR2 is FYNNEI.

CDR3 region: CAWSVLRLNTEAFF. In nucleotides, the CDR3 is TGTGCCTGGAGTGTACTAAGATTGAACACTGAAGCTTTCTTT. The J gene is TRBJ1-1, the V gene TRBV30; no reliable D call. Germline-derived CDR1 and CDR2 are GTSNPN and SVGIG (reference sequence). The CDR3 contains 14 residues. Trimming removed 0 bases from V and 0 bases from J, with 8 bases in between.

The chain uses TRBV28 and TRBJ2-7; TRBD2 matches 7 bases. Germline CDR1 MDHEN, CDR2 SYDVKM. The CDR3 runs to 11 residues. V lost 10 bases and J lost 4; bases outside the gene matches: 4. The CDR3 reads CATLALYEQYF. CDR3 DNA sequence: TGTGCCACACTAGCGCTTTACGAGCAGTACTTC.

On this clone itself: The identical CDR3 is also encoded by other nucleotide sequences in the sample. The CDR3 bases are TGCAGCGTTAGAGGACAGGGGAACACTGAAGCTTTCTTT. Translated: CSVRGQGNTEAFF. This chain joins TRBV29-1 and TRBJ1-1, with TRBD1 matching over 8 bases. The V segment lost 5 bases and the J segment 1 base; nucleotides outside the gene matches: 3. CDR1 and CDR2 from the germline V gene are SQVTM and ANQGSEA. The CDR3 totals 13 residues.